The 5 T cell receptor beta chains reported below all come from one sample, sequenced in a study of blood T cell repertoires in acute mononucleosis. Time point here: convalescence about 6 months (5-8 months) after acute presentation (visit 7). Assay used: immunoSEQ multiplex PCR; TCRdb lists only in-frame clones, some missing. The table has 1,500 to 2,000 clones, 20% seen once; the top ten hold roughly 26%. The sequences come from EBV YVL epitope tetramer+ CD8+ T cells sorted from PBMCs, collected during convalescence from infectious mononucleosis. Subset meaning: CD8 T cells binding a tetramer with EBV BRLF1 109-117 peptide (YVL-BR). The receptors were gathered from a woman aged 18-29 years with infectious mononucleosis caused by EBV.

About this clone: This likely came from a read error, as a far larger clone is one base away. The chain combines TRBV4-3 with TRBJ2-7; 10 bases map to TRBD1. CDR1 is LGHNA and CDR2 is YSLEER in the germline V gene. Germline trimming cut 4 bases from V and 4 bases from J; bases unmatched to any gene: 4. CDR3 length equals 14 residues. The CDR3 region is CASSPDRGLYEQYF. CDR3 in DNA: TGCGCCAGCAGCCCAGACAGGGGGCTGTACGAGCAGTACTTC.

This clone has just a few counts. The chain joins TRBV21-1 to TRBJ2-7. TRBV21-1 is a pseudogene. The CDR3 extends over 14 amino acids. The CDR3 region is CASSRGYQTYEQYF. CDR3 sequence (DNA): TGTGCCAGCAGCAGGGGTTACCAAACCTACGAGCAGTACTTC.

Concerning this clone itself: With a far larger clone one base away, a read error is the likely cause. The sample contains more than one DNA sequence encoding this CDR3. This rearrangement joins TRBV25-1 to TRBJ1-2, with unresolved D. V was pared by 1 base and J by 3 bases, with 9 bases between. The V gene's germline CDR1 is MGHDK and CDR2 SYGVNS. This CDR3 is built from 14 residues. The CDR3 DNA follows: TGTGCCAGCAGTGAATTTTTGGATTACTATGGCTACACCTTC. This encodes CASSEFLDYYGYTF.

CDR3 protein: CASSLRTPSTDTQYF. The DNA for the CDR3 is TGTGCCAGCAGTCTCAGAACACCTAGCACAGATACGCAGTATTTT. V usage is TRBV5-4 and J usage is TRBJ2-3; no firm D call. Trimming pared 5 bases from V and 0 bases from J, leaving 13 bases between. The germline gives CDR1 SGHNT, CDR2 YYREEE (reference sequence). The CDR3 is made up of 15 amino acids. Combining the CDR3 with reference TRBV5-4 and TRBJ2-3 gives the whole variable domain ETGVTQSPTHLIKTRGQQVTLRCSSQSGHNTVSWYQQALGQGPQFIFQYYREEENGRGNFPPRFSGLQFPNYSSELNVNALELDDSALYLCASSLRTPSTDTQYFGPGTRLTVL.

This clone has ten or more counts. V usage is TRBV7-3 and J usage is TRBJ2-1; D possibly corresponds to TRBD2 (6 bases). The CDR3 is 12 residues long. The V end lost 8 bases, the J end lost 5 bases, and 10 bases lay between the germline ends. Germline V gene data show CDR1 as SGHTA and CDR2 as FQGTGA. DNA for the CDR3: TGTGCCAGCTGGAGGGTAAACAATGAGCAGTTCTTC. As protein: CASWRVNNEQFF. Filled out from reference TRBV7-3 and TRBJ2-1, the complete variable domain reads GAGVSQTPSNKVTEKGKYVELRCDPISGHTALYWYRQSLGQGPEFLIYFQGTGAADDSGLPNDRFFAVRPEGSVSTLKIQRTERGDSAVYLCASWRVNNEQFFGPGTRLTVL.